This T cell receptor beta chain was identified in a study of CD8+ T cells in alopecia areata (dated by TCRdb to the late 2010s). In terms of the full investigation: The treated patients took part in an open-label pilot trial in which moderate-to-severe alopecia areata was treated with oral tofacitinib at 5 to 10 mg twice daily. Tofacitinib-treated patients had biopsies at baseline and at 4 and 24 weeks of treatment, with a later scalp biopsy in several patients. In both human patients and the C3H/HeJ mouse model, the study applied high-throughput TCRbeta sequencing to look at T cell clonal expansion in alopecia areata. Clonality in the scalp was compared among normal scalp (n=4), patchy alopecia areata scalp (n=8), and alopecia totalis/universalis scalp (n=8). Patients received tofacitinib for 6 to 18 months and were then followed off drug for 6 months to check for delayed response and recurrence. The RNA source kit depended on sample type: the PAXgene miRNA kit for fixed scalp, the miRNeasy kit for PBMCs, and the RNeasy kit for mouse skin. Human TCRbeta sequencing covered scalp tissue and sorted CD4+ and CD8+ peripheral blood T cells from patchy and totalis/universalis alopecia areata patients and healthy controls. TCRbeta CDR3 regions were amplified by immunoSEQ multiplex PCR with 35 Vbeta forward and 13 Jbeta reverse primers. Results and caveats for the whole study, not just this receptor: Resident alphabeta T cells in normal human skin are also sequenced, complicating scalp TCR repertoire analysis, unlike mouse skin dominated by gammadelta T cells. Compared with mice, TCR sequences shared between patients were less clear, possibly partly because of HLA diversity across the patient population. Compared with normal scalp, lesional scalp, particularly in alopecia totalis/universalis, had higher clonality and more expanded CD8+ clones, which suggests antigenic drive.

Sample time point, as interpreted from the label and publication: baseline before oral tofacitinib. Lesional scalp punch biopsies and peripheral blood were obtained from alopecia areata patients. Human scalp biopsies were fixed immediately in PAXgene tissue containers. Its CDR3 holds 10 amino acids, cysteine through phenylalanine. The entry retains the CDR3 DNA only, 30 bases that are in frame from base 1. V is clipped by 4 bases and J by 9 bases, and the sequence between their germline boundaries is 7 bases long. As encoded in the germline V gene, CDR1 is SQVTM while CDR2 is ANQGSEA. Library method: the immunoSEQ multiplex PCR assay. RNA was extracted from all samples and reverse transcribed into cDNA as template for TCR sequencing. SuperScript III was used to make first-strand cDNA, primed with a 2:1 mix of oligo-dT and random hexamers. Amplification bias was assessed with a synthetic immune receptor repertoire, and residual bias was removed computationally. The authors processed their data as follows. After raw reads were preprocessed to remove errors, the CDR3 was defined following IMGT conventions as running from the conserved cysteine to phenylalanine. Clonality was computed as 1 minus the Shannon entropy, with the entropy normalized by log2 of the number of productive unique TCRs. CD4 or CD8 identity of scalp clones was inferred by cross-referencing scalp TCRbeta sequences with sorted blood CD4 and CD8 repertoires. Sourced from immuneACCESS, this table was stored by TCRdb with only in-frame sequences that have V and J called. A share of the clones is absent; for the studies checked, an unresolved V gene accounts for under half, and the remainder has no known explanation. The V and J calls and the clone size are those of that table, but D and trimming were determined from the DNA. Recorded for this sample are about 11,000 clones; roughly 62% of them occurred a single time. The ten largest clones capture over 7.5% of the sample.

Details on this clone: The clone's antigen remains unknown. One base away there is no much larger clone; base qualities are not given.

The chain is made from TRBV29-1 and TRBJ2-1; the D gene assignment is ambiguous. Material: skin, obtained at week 0. The TCR originated in a human donor with alopecia areata. CDR3 loop: CSVGELEQFF. The DNA sequence follows: TGCAGCGTTGGGGAACTTGAGCAGTTCTTC.